Below, 26 T cell receptor beta chains from the same sample are listed, as sequenced in a study of T cell repertoires in ileal Crohn's disease. This table comes from immunoSEQ multiplex PCR, and its TCRdb copy is limited to in-frame clones, with some not included. Of 30,000 to 35,000 clones in the sample, around three quarters were seen once. The specimen sequenced was ileal tissue. The receptors come from an adult with Crohn's disease.

The chain links TRBV11-3 to TRBJ1-5; 8 bases agree with TRBD1. Per germline, CDR1 SGHNT and CDR2 YENEEA. V lost 0 bases to trimming and J lost 7 bases; unmatched junction nucleotides: 14. The CDR3 extends over 18 amino acids. CDR3 nucleotides: TGTGCCAGCAGCTTAGAGGCCAGGGGGCGCGTGGTATGGCAGCCCCAGCATTTT. Amino acid sequence: CASSLEARGRVVWQPQHF.

V and J are TRBV28 and TRBJ1-2; D call uncertain. Germline loops: CDR1 MDHEN, CDR2 SYDVKM. V lost 3 bases, J lost 4 bases, and 6 bases lay in between. The CDR3 has 12 residues. The CDR3 region is CASSFAGYGYTF. As DNA, the CDR3 is TGTGCCAGCAGTTTCGCAGGCTATGGCTACACCTTC.

The chain couples TRBV30 to TRBJ1-4, with D unclear. Germline V gene lookup returns CDR1 GTSNPN and CDR2 SVGIG (reference sequence). Trimming cost V 4 bases and J 0 bases, with 6 bases left between them. This CDR3 comprises 13 residues. Here the CDR3 reads CAWNGATNEKLFF. CDR3 sequence (DNA): TGTGCCTGGAACGGGGCAACTAATGAAAAACTGTTTTTT.

V is TRBV6-6 and J is TRBJ2-7, with a possible D match to TRBD2 (5 bases). The CDR3 spans 14 residues. The V end was cut by 2 bases, the J end by 2 bases, with 10 bases between. CDR1 and CDR2 from the germline V gene are MNHNY and SVGAGI (reference sequence). Written as DNA, the CDR3 is TGTGCCAGCAGTTACGTGGGAGAGACCTACGAGCAGTACTTC. This sequence encodes CASSYVGETYEQYF.

The J gene is TRBJ2-3, the V gene TRBV7-3; D may be TRBD2 (6 bases). Per germline, CDR1 SGHTA and CDR2 FQGTGA. This CDR3 spans 15 amino acids. V was clipped by 1 base and J by 0 bases, with 8 bases between them. CDR3 protein: CASSLMGGSTDTQYF. CDR3 nucleotides: TGTGCCAGCAGCTTAATGGGGGGAAGCACAGATACGCAGTATTTT.

The chain carries TRBV18 and TRBJ2-5; 14 bases match TRBD2. Unmatched junction bases numbered 8, after V lost 3 bases and J lost 2 bases. The CDR3 loop spans 18 amino acids. Germline V gives CDR1 KGHSH, CDR2 LQKENI. The CDR3 nucleotides read TGTGCCAGCTCACCCTTCCGGACTAGCGGGGGGCTTCAAGAGACCCAGTACTTC. Its protein product is CASSPFRTSGGLQETQYF. Using reference TRBV18 and TRBJ2-5 for the parts outside the CDR3, the full variable domain is NAGVMQNPRHLVRRRGQEARLRCSPMKGHSHVYWYRQLPEEGLKFMVYLQKENIIDESGMPKERFSAEFPKEGPSILRIQQVVRGDSAAYFCASSPFRTSGGLQETQYFGPGTRLLVL.

The rearrangement links TRBV6-1 to TRBJ2-7; TRBD2 aligns across 16 bases. The germline V gene encodes CDR1 MNHNS and CDR2 SASEGT. This CDR3 spans 17 amino acids. V dropped 4 bases and J dropped 2; count of bases not matched to a gene: 5. The CDR3 DNA is TGTGCCAGCAGTGTCTCCGGGACTAGCGGGGGGGCCTACGAGCAGTACTTC. It translates to CASSVSGTSGGAYEQYF.

This clone was recorded only once. The chain couples TRBV11-2 to TRBJ1-2; 8 bases map to TRBD1. The CDR3 extends over 13 amino acids. With 5 bases clipped from V and 6 bases from J, the junction kept 5 bases outside the gene matches. Germline-derived CDR1 and CDR2 are SGHAT and FQNNGV. This CDR3 is CASSRRGRDGYTF. Here the CDR3 DNA reads TGTGCCAGCAGCCGCAGGGGGCGCGATGGCTACACCTTC.

Written as DNA, the CDR3 is TGTGCCACCAGGGACAGCCGAGGGAATCAGCCCCAGCATTTT. Protein: CATRDSRGNQPQHF. The chain is built from TRBV15 and TRBJ1-5; TRBD1 might be the D (6 bases). CDR3 length: 14 residues. The germline V and J ends were trimmed by 6 bases and 4 bases, with 13 bases remaining between them. Germline V gene sequence: CDR1 LNHNV, CDR2 YYDKDF (reference sequence).

V gene TRBV29-1 combines with J gene TRBJ1-5, with TRBD1 as a possible D gene (5 bases). Germline V gives CDR1 SQVTM, CDR2 ANQGSEA. V lost 6 bases and J lost 3, with 9 bases in between. This CDR3 contains 12 residues. DNA of the CDR3: TGCAGCGTATCGACAGCCAATCAGCCCCAGCATTTT. Its translation is CSVSTANQPQHF.

V and J are TRBV4-1 and TRBJ2-1; 9 positions agree with TRBD2. Trimming at V came to 1 base and at J to 7 bases, leaving 5 bases not matched to a gene. This CDR3 spans 15 amino acids. CDR1 is MGHRA and CDR2 is YSYEKL in the germline V gene. Written as DNA, the CDR3 is TGCGCCAGCAGCCAAGTAGCGGGAGCACCTAATGAGCAGTTCTTC. It is translated as CASSQVAGAPNEQFF.

V usage is TRBV9 and J usage is TRBJ2-6; TRBD1 is a possible D gene (5 bases). The germline CDR1 and CDR2 sequences are SGDLS and YYNGEE. This CDR3 is built from 18 residues. V dropped 0 bases and J dropped 4 bases, with 17 bases sitting between them. The CDR3 reads CASSVEEWGVSGANVLTF. As DNA, the CDR3 is TGTGCCAGCAGCGTAGAGGAGTGGGGCGTATCCGGGGCCAACGTCCTGACTTTC.

This chain links TRBV5-6 with TRBJ1-3; D ambiguous. Trimming shortened V by 4 bases and J by 0 bases, and 11 bases separated the two germline ends. The CDR3 is made up of 15 amino acids. Germline V lookup: CDR1 SGHDT, CDR2 YYEEEE. CDR3 sequence (DNA): TGTGCCAGCAGCCCCTCCAGCGCCTCTGGAAACACCATATATTTT. It translates to CASSPSSASGNTIYF.

This chain connects TRBV21-1 to TRBJ1-1. TRBV21-1 has pseudogene status. The CDR3 spans 14 residues. The CDR3 spells CARPRGYGNTEAFF. DNA of the CDR3: TGTGCCAGGCCCCGGGGTTACGGGAACACTGAAGCTTTCTTT.

This clone was seen a handful of times. J is TRBJ2-3 and V is TRBV6-1; the match to TRBD2 covers 11 bases. CDR3 length equals 15 residues. Losses at the gene ends were 6 bases for V and 2 bases for J; bases not matched to a gene: 4. The germline CDR1 and CDR2 sequences are MNHNS and SASEGT. The CDR3: CASRRLAGSTDTQYF. The CDR3 nucleotides are TGTGCCAGCAGGCGACTAGCGGGGTCCACAGATACGCAGTATTTT.

V gene TRBV13 combines with J gene TRBJ2-5; D is perhaps TRBD2 (5 bases). Trimming left V 5 bases short and J 3 bases short, with 19 bases between. Germline V lookup: CDR1 PRHDT, CDR2 FYEKMQ (reference sequence). There are 16 residues in the CDR3. CDR3 in DNA: TGTGCCAGCAGCCCGACGCCCGGGGAGCCGGAAGAGACCCAGTACTTC. Protein sequence: CASSPTPGEPEETQYF.

The chain couples TRBV9 to TRBJ1-2, with D uncertain. V shed 1 base and J shed 0 bases, with 7 bases lying between them. This CDR3 spans 14 amino acids. CDR1 SGDLS and CDR2 YYNGEE come from the germline V gene. CDR3 nucleotides: TGTGCCAGCAGCGTAACCAGTGCTAACTATGGCTACACCTTC. Translation: CASSVTSANYGYTF.

This chain connects TRBV6-5 to TRBJ2-1; TRBD2 is a possible D gene (5 bases). CDR1 is MNHEY and CDR2 is SVGAGI in the germline V gene. The CDR3 runs to 15 residues. V lost 7 bases and J lost 8, with 21 bases in between. Here the CDR3 reads CASKWRGLSGDEQFF. CDR3 coding DNA: TGTGCCAGCAAATGGCGCGGACTCTCCGGCGATGAGCAGTTCTTC.

The chain has TRBV7-2 and TRBJ2-5; TRBD1 matches 9 bases. The end of the DNA is better explained by TRBJ2-7, so the J call may be wrong. There are 15 residues in the CDR3. The germline V gene has CDR1 SGHTA and CDR2 FQGNSA. The CDR3 loop is CASSSSGGQGYEQYF. For the CDR3, the DNA is TGTGCCAGCAGCTCCTCCGGGGGACAGGGCTACGAGCAGTACTTC.

J is TRBJ2-1 and V is TRBV7-2; the D gene is possibly TRBD1 (6 bases). V was trimmed by 1 base and J by 6 bases, leaving 13 bases between them. The CDR3 sequence is 15 residues long. Germline loops: CDR1 SGHTA, CDR2 FQGNSA. CDR3: CASSLEVGAFNEQFF. The DNA of the CDR3 is TGTGCCAGCAGCTTAGAAGTGGGGGCTTTCAATGAGCAGTTCTTC.

The genes are TRBV7-6 and TRBJ2-7; tentative D call: TRBD2 (5 bases). V was shortened by 5 bases and J by 2 bases, with 10 bases between the two germline ends. The CDR3 contains 13 residues. CDR1 is SGHVS, CDR2 FNYEAQ, per germline. The CDR3 coding sequence is TGTGCCAGCAGCCAGCCGGGGACCTACGAGCAGTACTTC. It encodes CASSQPGTYEQYF.

The V and J genes are TRBV7-8 and TRBJ2-7, with a weak D call TRBD1 (6 bases). Germline lookup yields CDR1 SGHVS and CDR2 FQNEAQ. The CDR3 is made up of 15 amino acids. V lost 5 bases and J lost 3, with 17 bases in between. CDR3 nucleotide sequence: TGTGCCAGCAGCCCCGCCGGGACATATAACTACGAGCAGTACTTC. Amino acid sequence: CASSPAGTYNYEQYF.

The chain joins TRBV7-9 to TRBJ1-4; tentatively, D is TRBD1 (5 bases). The germline V and J ends were trimmed by 5 bases and 7 bases, with 17 bases remaining between them. The germline V gene encodes CDR1 SEHNR and CDR2 FQNEAQ (reference sequence). The CDR3 length is 15 residues. This CDR3 reads CASSLRLGGSEKLFF. CDR3 nucleotides: TGTGCCAGCAGCCTCCGTCTGGGGGGAAGTGAAAAACTGTTTTTT.

Comments on this clone: A read error may produce the germline difference seen at one junction end. The chain recombines TRBV6-4 with TRBJ2-7, with 7 bases that match TRBD1. CDR1 is MRHNA and CDR2 is SNTAGT in the germline V gene. The CDR3 has 9 amino acids. Written as DNA, the CDR3 is TGTGCCAGACTGGACAGGTCTGGCTTC. Residues: CARLDRSGF.

This chain joins TRBV7-2 and TRBJ2-4; TRBD2 is a possible D gene (5 bases). Trimming shortened V by 1 base and J by 0 bases, and 7 bases separated the two germline ends. This CDR3 has 15 amino acids. Germline V gives CDR1 SGHTA, CDR2 FQGNSA. The CDR3 loop is CASSLGGLAKNIQYF. Here the CDR3 DNA reads TGTGCCAGCAGCTTAGGCGGGTTAGCCAAAAACATTCAGTACTTC. Full variable domain (missing parts from reference TRBV7-2 and TRBJ2-4): GAGVSQSPSNKVTEKGKDVELRCDPISGHTALYWYRQSLGQGLEFLIYFQGNSAPDKSGLPSDRFSAERTGGSVSTLTIQRTQQEDSAVYLCASSLGGLAKNIQYFGAGTRLSVL.

The chain employs TRBV27 and TRBJ1-2, with 12 bases fitting TRBD1. Germline V gene data show CDR1 as MNHEY and CDR2 as SMNVEV (reference sequence). The CDR3 is made up of 16 amino acids. With V trimmed by 5 bases and J by 9 bases, 13 bases remained unmatched. This CDR3 reads CASSDPGQGAKRSYTF. The CDR3 nucleotides read TGTGCCAGCAGTGATCCGGGACAGGGGGCGAAGAGGAGCTACACCTTC.